Below are 16 T cell receptor beta chains sequenced from a single sample in a study of OX40 agonist ivuxolimab in advanced cancers. Assay: immunoSEQ multiplex PCR; the TCRdb copy retains only in-frame clones and omits some. The sample includes tens of thousands of clones, roughly 80% of them seen just once. The sample in question was CD4+ or CD8+ T cells sorted from blood, obtained in a trial of the OX40 agonist ivuxolimab. These receptors were collected from an adult with an advanced solid tumor such as melanoma, head and neck, liver or kidney cancer.

This clone came up once. The chain is built from TRBV19 and TRBJ2-1; 12 bases line up with TRBD2. This CDR3 is 17 amino acids long. Germline CDR1 LNHDA, CDR2 SQIVND (reference sequence). V trimming: 5 bases; J trimming: 6 bases; junction bases outside the gene matches: 11. The CDR3 DNA follows: TGTGCCAGTAGTGTCACCGGGACTAGCGGGTGGGGCAATGAGCAGTTCTTC. It is translated as CASSVTGTSGWGNEQFF.

Here the CDR3 reads CASSQQGAGQPQHF. For the CDR3, the DNA is TGTGCCAGCAGTCAACAGGGGGCAGGGCAGCCCCAGCATTTT. V gene TRBV27 combines with J gene TRBJ1-5; 9 bases line up with TRBD1. This CDR3 is 14 amino acids long. J lost 7 bases, V lost 5 bases, and 6 bases had no gene match. Germline assignment: CDR1 MNHEY and CDR2 SMNVEV (reference sequence).

This sequence joins TRBV6-4 and TRBJ2-3, with 15 bases matching TRBD2. V shed 4 bases, J shed 2 bases, and the junction held 1 base outside the gene matches. The CDR3 has 16 residues. The germline gives CDR1 MRHNA, CDR2 SNTAGT. CDR3 nucleotide sequence: TGTGCCAGCAGTGGGACTAGCGGGGGGGACACAGATACGCAGTATTTT. It codes for CASSGTSGGDTDTQYF.

The chain has TRBV29-1 and TRBJ2-1; tentative D call: TRBD1 (6 bases). The CDR3 is 15 residues long. V was pared by 2 bases and J by 4 bases, with 15 bases between. Germline V gene sequence: CDR1 SQVTM, CDR2 ANQGSEA. CDR3 residues: CSVEKSGHLYNEQFF. CDR3 nucleotide sequence: TGCAGCGTTGAAAAATCGGGACACCTATACAATGAGCAGTTCTTC.

This chain connects TRBV29-1 to TRBJ2-1, with 7 bases aligning to TRBD2. CDR3 length equals 15 residues. J lost 8 bases, V lost 3 bases, and 13 bases had no gene match. Germline CDR1 reads SQVTM; CDR2 reads ANQGSEA. CDR3 sequence: CSVEGGDVGWDEQFF. For the CDR3, the DNA is TGCAGCGTTGAGGGAGGGGACGTGGGTTGGGATGAGCAGTTCTTC.

By share of the sample, this clone is medium-sized. This chain joins TRBV9 and TRBJ2-3; 14 bases align to TRBD2. The CDR3 consists of 15 residues. V was pared by 7 bases and J by 5 bases, with 6 bases of the junction left unmatched. CDR1 SGDLS and CDR2 YYNGEE come from the germline V gene. DNA of the CDR3: TGTGCCAGCGGGACTAGCGGGAGTTTCATAGATACGCAGTATTTT. Protein sequence: CASGTSGSFIDTQYF.

The chain combines TRBV9 with TRBJ2-1; 11 bases align to TRBD2. V shed 3 bases and J 4 bases; nucleotides not matched to a gene: 3. The V gene's germline CDR1 is SGDLS and CDR2 YYNGEE. The CDR3 spans 15 residues. CDR3 protein: CASSAASGGYNEQFF. The CDR3 DNA follows: TGTGCCAGCAGCGCGGCTAGCGGGGGGTACAATGAGCAGTTCTTC. The full variable domain, in which reference TRBV9 and TRBJ2-1 provide the parts outside the CDR3, is DSGVTQTPKHLITATGQRVTLRCSPRSGDLSVYWYQQSLDQGLQFLIQYYNGEERAKGNILERFSAQQFPDLHSELNLSSLELGDSALYFCASSAASGGYNEQFFGPGTRLTVL.

Note on this clone: A read error may produce the germline difference seen at one junction end. The genes are TRBV7-7 and TRBJ2-2; TRBD1 aligns across 11 bases. This CDR3 is built from 14 residues. The germline gives CDR1 SSHAT, CDR2 FNYEAQ (reference sequence). As DNA, the CDR3 is TGTGCTAGCAGCGGGACAGGGGGCACCGGGGAGCTGTTTTTT. Translating it yields CASSGTGGTGELFF.

J is TRBJ2-7 and V is TRBV11-3; possibly TRBD1 for D (6 bases). V lost 1 base and J lost 3, with 16 bases in between. Per the germline V gene, CDR1 is SGHNT and CDR2 is YENEEA. The CDR3 runs to 16 residues. Here the CDR3 reads CASSLARDKEDYEQYF. The CDR3, as DNA: TGTGCCAGCAGCTTAGCCCGGGACAAGGAGGACTACGAGCAGTACTTC. Combining the CDR3 with reference TRBV11-3 and TRBJ2-7 gives the whole variable domain EAGVVQSPRYKIIEKKQPVAFWCNPISGHNTLYWYLQNLGQGPELLIRYENEEAVDDSQLPKDRFSAERLKGVDSTLKIQPAELGDSAVYLCASSLARDKEDYEQYFGPGTRLTVT.

The table lists this clone with a count of one. The chain has TRBV18 and TRBJ2-7; D gene ambiguous. The CDR3 covers 17 residues. V was shortened by 1 base and J by 4 bases, with 20 bases between the two germline ends. Germline loops: CDR1 KGHSH, CDR2 LQKENI. The CDR3 reads CASSPLPTTSIIYEQYF. CDR3 DNA: TGTGCCAGCTCACCACTCCCTACCACGTCAATTATATACGAGCAGTACTTC.

The chain recombines TRBV5-1 with TRBJ1-4; maybe TRBD1 (5 bases). The length of the CDR3 is 14 residues. V lost 3 bases and J lost 3, with 9 bases in between. Germline CDR1 reads SGHRS; CDR2 reads YFSETQ. The CDR3 loop is CASSSGDANEKLFF. For the CDR3, the DNA is TGCGCCAGCAGCTCGGGGGATGCTAATGAAAAACTGTTTTTT. The full variable domain, completed using reference TRBV5-1 and TRBJ1-4, is KAGVTQTPRYLIKTRGQQVTLSCSPISGHRSVSWYQQTPGQGLQFLFEYFSETQRNKGNFPGRFSGRQFSNSRSEMNVSTLELGDSALYLCASSSGDANEKLFFGSGTQLSVL.

This clone was observed a single time. CDR3 DNA sequence: TGTGCCAGCAGCTTGGTCCGTGGCAGCGGCTACACCTTC. It is translated as CASSLVRGSGYTF. This chain links TRBV7-6 with TRBJ1-2; D remains ambiguous. The V gene lost 3 bases and the J gene lost 8 bases, with 13 bases spanning the gap. Germline CDR1 reads SGHVS; CDR2 reads FNYEAQ. The CDR3 is made up of 13 amino acids.

The chain couples TRBV5-6 to TRBJ2-2; 9 positions match TRBD1. V was clipped by 4 bases and J by 5 bases; unmatched bases: 12. The germline V gene encodes CDR1 SGHDT and CDR2 YYEEEE. CDR3 size: 17 residues. The CDR3 loop is CASSPPQDRGWTGELFF. The CDR3 DNA sequence: TGTGCCAGCAGCCCACCGCAGGACAGGGGATGGACCGGGGAGCTGTTTTTT.

This chain uses TRBV6-6 with TRBJ1-5; D is unresolved. Germline V gene lookup returns CDR1 MNHNY and CDR2 SVGAGI (reference sequence). The germline V and J ends were trimmed by 5 bases and 1 base, with 12 bases remaining between them. The CDR3 runs to 15 residues. The CDR3, as DNA: TGTGCCAGCAGTCACAAGTCCGGGAGCAATCAGCCCCAGCATTTT. Residues: CASSHKSGSNQPQHF.

The chain is built from TRBV5-1 and TRBJ2-5, with 8 bases aligning to TRBD1. The end of the DNA fits TRBJ2-7 better, so the J call may be wrong. CDR1 and CDR2 from the germline V gene are SGHRS and YFSETQ. The CDR3 is 14 amino acids. The CDR3 DNA follows: TGCGCCAGCAGCGACAGGGGCGACCCCTACGAGCAGTACTTC. It specifies CASSDRGDPYEQYF.

The chain joins TRBV7-9 to TRBJ2-1; possibly TRBD2 for D (6 bases). CDR3 length: 16 amino acids. Trimming left V 0 bases short and J 7 bases short, with 16 bases between. CDR1 is SEHNR, CDR2 FQNEAQ, per germline (reference sequence). The CDR3 loop is CASSLALGGTPNEQFF. Here the CDR3 DNA reads TGTGCCAGCAGCTTAGCGCTTGGCGGGACCCCTAATGAGCAGTTCTTC.